These T cell receptor beta chains were read from a single sample in a study of cytomegalovirus exposure and HLA in healthy donors. TCRdb keeps only in-frame clones here, not all; method: immunoSEQ multiplex PCR. The sample lists 150,000 to 200,000 clones, around 80% occurring once. Sequenced input: PBMCs. The receptors derive from a girl under 18 in good health and CMV-seropositive. The CDR3 runs from the conserved cysteine through the conserved F or W. D genes are given only for firm matches. Clone sizes are given selectively: once, few, many, or a class where the clone is expanded.

D gene | J gene | clone size | V gene | CDR3 protein | CDR3 DNA
. | TRBJ2-4 | . | TRBV23-1 | CASSQSGTTKNIQYF | TGCGCCAGCAGTCAGTCCGGGACAACCAAAAACATTCAGTACTTC
. | TRBJ2-2 | . | TRBV6-6 | CASIERGHRNTGELFF | TGTGCCAGCATCGAAAGAGGACACAGGAACACCGGGGAGCTGTTTTTT
. | TRBJ1-1 | . | TRBV5-8 | CASSLGSVWRYTEAFF | TGTGCCAGCAGCTTGGGAAGTGTATGGAGGTACACTGAAGCTTTCTTT
TRBD2 | TRBJ2-5 | . | TRBV6-1 | CASSEGGSPPTQYF | TGTGCCAGCAGTGAAGGCGGGAGCCCCCCAACCCAGTACTTC
TRBD2 | TRBJ2-7 | . | TRBV5-4 | CASSLPRAGLAGGEQYF | TGTGCCAGCAGCTTGCCAAGGGCGGGACTAGCGGGAGGCGAGCAGTACTTC
. | TRBJ1-1 | . | TRBV7-9 | CASVGRQGPTEAFF | TGTGCCAGCGTGGGAAGGCAGGGTCCCACTGAAGCTTTCTTT
TRBD1 | TRBJ2-1 | . | TRBV27 | CASSLLRDRGLTEQFF | TGTGCCAGCAGTTTACTTAGGGACAGGGGACTTACTGAGCAGTTCTTC
. | TRBJ2-2 | . | TRBV11-2 | CASSPRSSGNTGELFF | TGTGCCAGCAGCCCCAGAAGTAGCGGGAACACCGGGGAGCTGTTTTTT
TRBD1 | TRBJ1-1 | . | TRBV30 | CAWDRARPDREAFF | TGTGCCTGGGACAGGGCTCGGCCTGATCGGGAAGCTTTCTTT
TRBD2 | TRBJ2-2 | . | TRBV30 | CAWSVGLAGAAGELFF | TGTGCCTGGAGTGTAGGGCTAGCGGGAGCTGCCGGGGAGCTGTTTTTT
. | TRBJ2-7 | few | TRBV6-6 | CASSYGEESTLYEQYF | TGTGCCAGCAGTTACGGGGAGGAAAGTACCCTCTACGAGCAGTACTTC
. | TRBJ2-1 | once | TRBV11-3 | CASSLVSRANEQFF | TGTGCCAGCAGCTTAGTCTCGCGCGCGAATGAGCAGTTCTTC
. | TRBJ1-2 | . | TRBV5-6 | CASSLGQSNYGYTF | TGTGCCAGCAGCTTGGGACAATCCAACTATGGCTACACCTTC
. | TRBJ2-2 | few | TRBV2 | CASSEIRGELFF | TGTGCCAGCAGTGAAATTCGCGGGGAGCTGTTTTTT
. | TRBJ1-5 | . | TRBV12-2 | CASRFRPKSQPQHF | TGTGCAAGTCGCTTTCGCCCTAAGTCTCAGCCCCAGCATTTT
TRBD2 | TRBJ2-1 | once | TRBV7-2 | CASSLQYGLAGWGNEQFF | TGTGCCAGCAGCTTACAATACGGACTAGCGGGATGGGGGAATGAGCAGTTCTTC
. | TRBJ1-1 | few | TRBV5-1 | CASSFDSFNTEAFF | TGCGCCAGCAGCTTCGACAGCTTCAACACTGAAGCTTTCTTT
TRBD2 | TRBJ2-1 | . | TRBV7-9 | CASSLTSGSPVDNEQFF | TGTGCCAGCAGCTTAACTAGCGGGAGCCCAGTTGACAATGAGCAGTTCTTC
TRBD1 | TRBJ2-1 | . | TRBV2 | CASSGTGGWDEQFF | TGTGCCAGCAGCGGGACAGGGGGTTGGGATGAGCAGTTCTTC
. | TRBJ2-1 | . | TRBV6-1 | CASSPIRGTSFF | TGTGCCAGCAGTCCTATAAGGGGGACGTCGTTCTTC
TRBD2 | TRBJ2-2 | few | TRBV6-4 | CASRRASGNTGELFF | TGTGCCAGCAGGAGGGCTAGCGGGAACACCGGGGAGCTGTTTTTT
TRBD1 | TRBJ1-2 | . | TRBV7-8 | CASSPGQGGRGYTF | TGTGCCAGCAGCCCGGGACAGGGGGGCCGGGGCTACACCTTC
TRBD1 | TRBJ1-2 | . | TRBV7-9 | CATGKGTGVQAGYTF | TGTGCCACCGGCAAAGGGACAGGGGTTCAGGCTGGCTACACCTTC
. | TRBJ2-1 | . | TRBV23-1 | CASMREIFTYNEQFF | TGCGCCAGCATGAGAGAGATCTTCACCTACAATGAGCAGTTCTTC
TRBD2 | TRBJ2-7 | . | TRBV28 | CASSRLAGGPSYEQYF | TGTGCCAGCAGCAGACTAGCGGGAGGGCCGTCTTACGAGCAGTACTTC
. | TRBJ1-1 | . | TRBV4-2 | CASSQAERSGTEAFF | TGTGCCAGCAGCCAAGCTGAACGGTCGGGAACTGAAGCTTTCTTT
TRBD1 | TRBJ2-1 | . | TRBV4-2 | CASSQRETTGTGGIYNEQFF | TGTGCCAGCAGCCAAAGGGAAACCACCGGGACAGGGGGGATCTACAATGAGCAGTTCTTC
. | TRBJ2-1 | . | TRBV19 | CASSISGYNEQFF | TGTGCCAGTAGTATAAGCGGGTACAATGAGCAGTTCTTC
. | TRBJ1-2 | once | TRBV18 | CASSPEQNYGYTF | TGTGCCAGCTCACCAGAACAGAACTATGGCTACACCTTC
TRBD1 | TRBJ1-1 | . | TRBV5-1 | CASSLERTGTEAFF | TGCGCCAGCAGCTTAGAACGGACAGGGACTGAAGCTTTCTTT
. | TRBJ1-1 | . | TRBV7-6 | CASSPGHGGTEAFF | TGTGCCAGCAGCCCTGGCCATGGAGGGACTGAAGCTTTCTTT
TRBD2 | TRBJ2-1 | . | TRBV7-9 | CASSPGLAGLSYNEQFF | TGTGCCAGCAGCCCTGGACTAGCGGGCCTCTCCTACAATGAGCAGTTCTTC
TRBD1 | TRBJ1-1 | few | TRBV5-6 | CASSLAGGNTEAFF | TGTGCCAGCAGCTTGGCAGGGGGCAACACTGAAGCTTTCTTT
TRBD1 | TRBJ1-2 | . | TRBV6-5 | CASSKDRGGYGYTF | TGTGCCAGCAGCAAAGACAGGGGTGGTTATGGCTACACCTTC
. | TRBJ2-3 | . | TRBV20-1 | CSALYDTQYF | TGCAGTGCTTTATATGATACGCAGTATTTT
. | TRBJ1-2 | . | TRBV30 | CAWLPTRANYGYTF | TGTGCCTGGTTACCCACTCGGGCTAACTATGGCTACACCTTC
. | TRBJ1-4 | . | TRBV7-8 | CASSLGQGNEKLFF | TGTGCCAGCAGCTTAGGGCAGGGTAATGAAAAACTGTTTTTT
. | TRBJ2-2 | . | TRBV12-5 | CASAERQYTGELFF | TGTGCTAGTGCCGAAAGACAGTACACCGGGGAGCTGTTTTTT
. | TRBJ1-2 | . | TRBV28 | CASQSGTGTQSRSYTF | TGTGCCAGCCAGTCCGGGACTGGGACGCAATCGAGGAGCTACACCTTC
TRBD1 | TRBJ1-1 | few | TRBV7-3 | CASSSRTGPNTEAFF | TGTGCCAGCAGCTCAAGGACAGGCCCGAACACTGAAGCTTTCTTT
. | TRBJ2-2 | . | TRBV7-2 | CASSFLREEVYTGELFF | TGTGCCAGCAGCTTTCTCCGGGAAGAGGTCTACACCGGGGAGCTGTTTTTT
. | TRBJ1-1 | once | TRBV6-4 | CASSDRVGTEAFF | TGTGCCAGCAGTGACCGGGTGGGCACTGAAGCTTTCTTT
TRBD1 | TRBJ2-3 | . | TRBV6-6 | CASTDRDRGTDTQYF | TGTGCCAGTACCGACCGGGACAGGGGCACAGATACGCAGTATTTT
. | TRBJ1-1 | . | TRBV6-6 | CASSINRNTEAFF | TGTGCCAGCAGTATAAACAGGAACACTGAAGCTTTCTTT
TRBD2 | TRBJ2-2 | . | TRBV6-5 | CASRTTGRGAGELFF | TGTGCCAGCAGAACTACTGGCCGGGGGGCCGGGGAGCTGTTTTTT
. | TRBJ2-3 | . | TRBV5-1 | CASSVHTTDTQYF | TGCGCCAGCAGCGTTCACACGACAGATACGCAGTATTTT
. | TRBJ2-7 | . | TRBV15 | CATSSETRSSYEQYF | TGTGCCACCAGCAGTGAGACTAGATCTTCCTACGAGCAGTACTTC
TRBD2 | TRBJ2-1 | few | TRBV7-9 | CASSSLTSGNEQFF | TGTGCCAGCAGCTCCCTGACTAGCGGTAATGAGCAGTTCTTC
. | TRBJ1-2 | . | TRBV19 | CASSIPYFPGYTF | TGTGCCAGTAGTATCCCTTACTTCCCAGGCTACACCTTC
. | TRBJ1-2 | . | TRBV11-2 | CASSLHSGPSYGYTF | TGTGCCAGCAGCCTTCACAGCGGACCGAGCTATGGCTACACCTTC